A selection of T cell receptor beta chains follows, all from one sample in a study of technical replicates of blood from a handful of donors. Produced via immunoSEQ multiplex PCR; TCRdb's table is partial and in-frame only. This sample yields 75,000 to 95,000 clones, of which 95% are seen a single time; more than 0.2% belongs to the top ten. Sequenced material: T cells isolated from PBMCs. These receptor sequences come from a human donor in good health. Each CDR3 is given with its conserved first and last residue. D genes are given only for firm matches. Part of the rows lack a size; the others show once, few, many or a class for expanded clones.

d_call clone_size j_call v_call cdr3_nt cdr3_aa
TRBD2 NA TRBJ2-3 TRBV10-1 TGCGCCAGCAGTGATGCGGGAGACGGAACAGATACGCAGTATTTT CASSDAGDGTDTQYF
TRBD1 NA TRBJ2-7 TRBV6-5 TGTGCCACTTTGGACAGGGCCTCCTACGAGCAGTACTTC CATLDRASYEQYF
TRBD2 once TRBJ2-1 TRBV6-5 TGTGCCAGCAGTTTCCGGGAGGCCTCCTACAATGAGCAGTTCTTC CASSFREASYNEQFF
NA NA TRBJ2-1 TRBV2 TGTGCCAGCAGTGATCGTGGGCGCGATGAGCAGTTCTTC CASSDRGRDEQFF
TRBD1 NA TRBJ2-7 TRBV14 TGTGCCAGCAGCCAAGAGGACAGGGGCCCCTACGAGCAGTACTTC CASSQEDRGPYEQYF
NA NA TRBJ2-1 TRBV2 TGTGCCAGCAGCCCTGTTTTAATTCGTCTGGAGCAGTTCTTC CASSPVLIRLEQFF
NA NA TRBJ1-2 TRBV6-1 TGTGCCAGCAGTATTAGACAGGCCCGTCAGAGCGGCTACACCTTC CASSIRQARQSGYTF
NA NA TRBJ2-6 TRBV9 TGTGCCAGCAGCGTAGGTAGTTGGGAGGTCCTGACTTTC CASSVGSWEVLTF
TRBD1 once TRBJ2-3 TRBV18 TGTGCCAGCTCAGCATGGACAGGGCGCACAGATACGCAGTATTTT CASSAWTGRTDTQYF
TRBD1 NA TRBJ2-7 TRBV10-3 TGTGCCATCGCTGGGACAGGGGCCGTCTACGAGCAGTACTTC CAIAGTGAVYEQYF
NA NA TRBJ1-1 TRBV9 TGTGCCAGCAGCACTCAGACAGGCCACGAGGGCACTGAAGCTTTCTTT CASSTQTGHEGTEAFF
NA once TRBJ1-1 TRBV4-1 TGCGCCAGCAGCCATGGCCTAAGGACTCTAGCTCCGAAGACTGAAGCTTTCTTT CASSHGLRTLAPKTEAFF
NA NA TRBJ1-1 TRBV27 TGTGCCAGCAGTTTAGGCAGGAACACTGAAGCTTTCTTT CASSLGRNTEAFF
NA NA TRBJ2-7 TRBV28 TGTGCCAGCAGCTACTCCTACGAGCAGTACTTC CASSYSYEQYF
NA NA TRBJ1-1 TRBV6-5 TGTGCCAGCAGTCCTCTGGACGGGCGCGGGGAAGCTTTCTTT CASSPLDGRGEAFF
TRBD2 NA TRBJ2-7 TRBV5-4 TGTGCCAGCAGCTACTGGGGGGGAAACGAGCAGTACTTC CASSYWGGNEQYF
NA NA TRBJ1-1 TRBV28 TGTGCCAGCCTGATCAGGGAGAACACTGAAGCTTTCTTT CASLIRENTEAFF
NA NA TRBJ1-1 TRBV6-5 TGTGCCAGCAGTCCTGGCCGCCGGGGAAAAGCTTTCTTT CASSPGRRGKAFF
NA NA TRBJ2-2 TRBV15 TGTGCCACCCACAGGGAACGGGGCACCGGGGAGCTGTTTTTT CATHRERGTGELFF
TRBD1 NA TRBJ2-7 TRBV6-1 TGTGCCAGCAGTGGTGGGACAGGGGATTACGAGCAGTACTTC CASSGGTGDYEQYF
NA NA TRBJ1-1 TRBV7-8 TGTGCCAGCAGCTTAGGGGAGTGGAACACTGAAGCTTTCTTT CASSLGEWNTEAFF
TRBD1 NA TRBJ2-7 TRBV28 TGTGCCAGCAGTCCAGGGGGCGAGGATTCCTACGAGCAGTACTTC CASSPGGEDSYEQYF
TRBD1 NA TRBJ1-4 TRBV7-9 TGTGCCAGCAGCCCGTTAGGGGGCGCAACTAATGAAAAACTGTTTTTT CASSPLGGATNEKLFF